This TCR beta chain was sequenced during a study of T cells in tuberculosis. The CDR3 has 15 amino acids. Germline assignment: CDR1 MDHEN and CDR2 SYDVKM. Trimming stripped 3 bases from V and 8 bases from J, with 20 bases between. Sequencing used immunoSEQ multiplex PCR; TCRdb keeps in-frame clones, though not all of them. The data show about 43,000 clones, 95% seen once. Sequencing was carried out using PBMCs. The chain is built from TRBV28 and TRBJ2-7, with D hard to call. This receptor was obtained from a donor aged 5-35 years with latent tuberculosis or without tuberculosis infection. CDR3 bases: TGTGCCAGCAGTTTGGTTCAGCTGCGGAAAGAGCAGCAGTACTTC. Protein product: CASSLVQLRKEQQYF.